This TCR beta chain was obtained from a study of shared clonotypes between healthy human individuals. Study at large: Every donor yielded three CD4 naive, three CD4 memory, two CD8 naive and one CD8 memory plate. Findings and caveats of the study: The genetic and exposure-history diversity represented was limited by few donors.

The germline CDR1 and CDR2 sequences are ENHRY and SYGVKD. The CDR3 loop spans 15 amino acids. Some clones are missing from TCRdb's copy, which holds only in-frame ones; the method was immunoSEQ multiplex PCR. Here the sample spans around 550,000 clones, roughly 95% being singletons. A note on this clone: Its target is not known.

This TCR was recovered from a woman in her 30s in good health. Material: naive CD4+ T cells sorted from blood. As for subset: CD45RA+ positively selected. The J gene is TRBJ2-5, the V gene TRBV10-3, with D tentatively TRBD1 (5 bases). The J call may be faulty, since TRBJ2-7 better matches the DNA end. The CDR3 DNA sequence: TGTGCCATCAGTGAGGGAGACAGCACCGCCTACGAGCAGTACTTC. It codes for CAISEGDSTAYEQYF.